The next 13 T cell receptor beta chains were all read from a single sample in a study of blood T cells in healthy people across ages (dated by TCRdb to between 2014 and 2017). Libraries were prepared through 5' RACE. Sequenced using an Illumina HiSeq 2500. A second PCR of about 7 to 12 cycles was run with a J-beta primer mix and a sample-barcoded 5' primer. Starting from the raw public reads, TCRdb applied fastp trimming at Q25, assembled clones with MiXCR and retained in-frame beta chains. Records with the same CDR3 protein are collapsed into one entry carrying the most frequent genes and DNA. A total of approximately 900,000 distinct CDR3 sequences appear in this sample, roughly 29% of them only once. The ten largest make up roughly a tenth of the sample. The same data also contributed to another study, on T cells of mothers and their children.

Sequencing was performed on blood. The source of these receptors is a woman aged 40-49 years in good health.

Comment on this clonotype: An end of the junction differs from the germline gene, which may be a read error. V gene TRBV20-1 combines with J gene TRBJ1-6; TRBD1 agrees at 9 bases. The germline V gene has CDR1 DFQATT and CDR2 SNEGSKA (reference sequence). The CDR3 has 14 amino acids. The CDR3 sequence is CSARTGGGNSPLYF. The CDR3 bases are TGCAGTGCTCGAACAGGGGGCGGCAATTCACCCCTCTACTTT.

J is TRBJ1-5 and V is TRBV4-1; maybe TRBD1 (5 bases). Germline loops: CDR1 MGHRA, CDR2 YSYEKL. The CDR3 has 17 residues. V was pared by 1 base and J by 5 bases, with 18 bases between. For the CDR3, the DNA is TGCGCCAGCAGCCAAGGGGTTGAGGGCAGGGTATATCAGCCCCAGCATTTT. It encodes CASSQGVEGRVYQPQHF.

The rearrangement links TRBV5-1 to TRBJ2-5; D tentatively fits TRBD1 or TRBD2 (5 bases each). Germline CDR1 is SGHRS and CDR2 is YFSETQ. The ends were cut back, 0 bases at V and 4 bases at J, with 13 bases in the middle. This CDR3 has 15 residues. CDR3 in DNA: TGCGCCAGCAGCTTGGCCCGTAGGGACCCAGAGACCCAGTACTTC. This translates into CASSLARRDPETQYF.

This rearrangement joins TRBV10-3 to TRBJ2-1; D may be TRBD1 (5 bases). V was pared by 4 bases and J by 2 bases, with 15 bases between. CDR3 size: 16 residues. The germline V gene encodes CDR1 ENHRY and CDR2 SYGVKD. In nucleotides, the CDR3 is TGTGCCATCAGTGGTAGTTCGGACATAACCTACAATGAGCAGTTCTTC. It codes for CAISGSSDITYNEQFF.

This clonotype was seen repeatedly, ten times or more. The rearrangement links TRBV20-1 to TRBJ2-1, with 7 bases that match TRBD2. Germline CDR1 DFQATT, CDR2 SNEGSKA (reference sequence). This CDR3 contains 16 residues. After removal of 6 bases from V and 0 bases from J, the junction contained 11 bases not matched to a gene. Here the CDR3 reads CSAPARGGSSYNEQFF. For the CDR3, the DNA is TGCAGTGCCCCGGCTCGGGGAGGGAGCTCCTACAATGAGCAGTTCTTC.

This clonotype was observed many times. V and J are TRBV5-8 and TRBJ2-7, with D possibly being TRBD2 (5 bases). CDR1 SGHTS and CDR2 YDEGEE come from the germline V gene. Deletions cut 0 bases from V and 6 bases from J, with 10 bases between. The CDR3 is made up of 13 amino acids. The chain's CDR3 is CASSLAGIGEQYF. The CDR3 DNA reads TGTGCCAGCAGCTTGGCCGGGATCGGCGAGCAGTACTTC.

This rearrangement joins TRBV10-3 to TRBJ2-3, with D possibly matching TRBD2 (6 bases). V was cut by 2 bases and J by 2 bases, with 14 bases left in between. From germline, CDR1 is ENHRY and CDR2 SYGVKD. The CDR3 loop spans 16 amino acids. CDR3 sequence (DNA): TGTGCCATCAGTGAGAGTTGGGACTTATACACAGATACGCAGTATTTT. Translating it yields CAISESWDLYTDTQYF.

This clonotype occurred many times. J is TRBJ1-6 and V is TRBV5-1, with unresolved D. Germline V CDR1 and CDR2: SGHRS, YFSETQ. V shed 0 bases and J shed 8 bases, with 12 bases lying between them. CDR3 length equals 15 residues. CDR3 DNA: TGCGCCAGCAGCTTGGGGTCCTACGCCGATTCACCCCTCCACTTT. It encodes CASSLGSYADSPLHF.

This clonotype was counted at least ten times. This chain joins TRBV4-2 and TRBJ2-7, with unresolved D. The CDR3 length is 16 residues. V was cut by 0 bases and J by 1 base, with 13 bases left in between. Germline CDR1 reads LGHNA; CDR2 reads YNFKEQ. CDR3: CASSQDQASLSYEQYF. CDR3 DNA: TGTGCCAGCAGCCAAGATCAGGCTAGTCTGTCCTACGAGCAGTACTTC.

The chain carries TRBV12-3 or TRBV12-4 and TRBJ1-6; D might be TRBD1 (6 bases). This CDR3 has 16 amino acids. The germline V and J ends were trimmed by 4 bases and 10 bases, with 20 bases remaining between them. The CDR3 DNA is TGTGCCAGCAGTTGGTCCCCCAGGGGAGGTTTGTCACCCCTCCACTTT. This encodes CASSWSPRGGLSPLHF.

This clonotype was observed many times. This chain joins TRBV5-1 and TRBJ1-2; D uncertain. Germline V CDR1 and CDR2: SGHRS, YFSETQ. This CDR3 is 14 amino acids long. Trimming removed 4 bases from V and 5 bases from J, with 15 bases in between. The CDR3 loop reads CASSPRTEMYGYTF. In DNA, the CDR3 is TGCGCCAGCAGCCCCCGGACGGAAATGTATGGCTACACCTTC.

The J gene is TRBJ2-1, the V gene TRBV12-5; perhaps TRBD1 as D (7 bases). Per the germline V gene, CDR1 is LGHNT and CDR2 is FRNRAP. This CDR3 spans 15 amino acids. V lost 5 bases to trimming and J lost 2 bases, with 13 bases between them. The CDR3, as DNA: TGTGCTAGTGGTGTACAGGGGAGGACCTACAATGAGCAGTTCTTC. Its protein is CASGVQGRTYNEQFF.

The V gene is TRBV5-1, the J gene TRBJ1-4; D gene ambiguous. V gave up 5 bases and J gave up 8 bases, with 19 bases separating them. Germline CDR1 reads SGHRS; CDR2 reads YFSETQ. This CDR3 comprises 15 residues. CDR3 sequence (DNA): TGCGCCAGCAGTGATGGGCCCAGACGCGAGGAAAAACTGTTTTTT. Protein sequence: CASSDGPRREEKLFF.